A single sample gave rise to the 24 T cell receptor beta chains below, sequenced in a study of regulatory T cells in long-lasting Graves disease. Time point defined: persistent/refractory GD, antithyroid drugs over 5 years with positive TRAb. Researchers made the TCR library from RNA that was extracted from PBMCs. CDR3-region Arm-PCR and iRepertoire HTBI primers produced the TCR beta libraries. TCRdb independently ran MiXCR on the multiplex PCR reads; one entry per CDR3 protein. The sample comprises roughly 400,000 distinct CDR3 sequences, about 20% of which are singletons, and around 21% rests with the top ten. Source: peripheral blood mononuclear cells (PBMCs), taken when the disease was refractory, from a patient treated with antithyroid drugs. The receptor set was obtained from a female donor with Graves disease.

At least ten counts were recorded for this clonotype. The chain combines TRBV6-5 with TRBJ2-2, with 10 bases lining up with TRBD1. V shed 3 bases, J shed 0 bases, and the junction held 16 bases outside the gene matches. In germline, CDR1 is MNHEY, CDR2 SVGAGI. The CDR3 has 21 amino acids. CDR3 loop: CASSYFLTGGSSGTNTGELFF. The DNA of the CDR3 is TGTGCCAGCAGTTATTTCTTGACAGGGGGCTCGTCGGGGACGAACACCGGGGAGCTGTTTTTT.

This clonotype has ten or more counts. This chain connects TRBV12-3 or TRBV12-4 to TRBJ1-1; 8 bases map to TRBD1. The ends lost 7 bases at V and 8 bases at J; junction bases unmatched: 12. The CDR3 is 14 residues long. DNA for the CDR3: TGTGCCAGCACCCATGCCGGGACAGGTCGAGAAGCTTTCTTT. This translates into CASTHAGTGREAFF.

This clonotype has only one observation. The rearrangement joins TRBV20-1 to TRBJ1-4; D gene unclear. The CDR3 totals 14 residues. The V gene's germline CDR1 is DFQATT and CDR2 SNEGSKA (reference sequence). The V and J ends lost 1 base and 5 bases respectively, with 11 bases between them. This chain's CDR3 is CSARVLDFNEKLFF. Here the CDR3 DNA reads TGCAGTGCTAGAGTTCTCGACTTCAATGAAAAACTGTTTTTT.

The rearrangement links TRBV7-9 to TRBJ1-5, with a possible D match to TRBD1 (6 bases). Between the trimmed V and J ends, which lost 4 bases and 4 bases, there was a span of 20 bases. CDR1 SEHNR and CDR2 FQNEAQ come from the germline V gene (reference sequence). The CDR3 totals 17 residues. In DNA, the CDR3 is TGTGCCAGCAGCTACTGGGGGGGGGGCGCCGGGAATCAGCCCCAGCATTTT. As protein: CASSYWGGGAGNQPQHF.

The J gene is TRBJ1-5, the V gene TRBV25-1, with D tentatively TRBD1 (5 bases). The V gene lost 5 bases and the J gene lost 12 bases, with 17 bases spanning the gap. The CDR3 covers 13 residues. The germline gives CDR1 MGHDK, CDR2 SYGVNS. The chain's CDR3 is CASSRDFGGVQHF. DNA for the CDR3: TGTGCCAGCAGTCGGGACTTTGGAGGGGTCCAGCATTTT.

This chain connects TRBV18 to TRBJ2-3; 9 bases are a match to TRBD2. V was pared by 3 bases and J by 5 bases, with 9 bases of the junction left unmatched. The length of the CDR3 is 16 residues. Germline values: CDR1 KGHSH, CDR2 LQKENI. This CDR3 is CASSPVVSGSLDTQYF. In DNA, the CDR3 is TGTGCCAGCTCACCCGTTGTTAGCGGGAGTCTAGATACGCAGTATTTT.

The CDR3 sequence: CSVDRNTGELFF. CDR3 DNA sequence: TGCAGCGTTGACCGCAACACCGGGGAGCTGTTTTTT. The chain recombines TRBV29-1 with TRBJ2-2, with unresolved D. Germline CDR1 is SQVTM and CDR2 is ANQGSEA. The V end was cut by 3 bases, the J end by 2 bases, with 4 bases between. The CDR3 consists of 12 residues.

The chain carries TRBV12-3 or TRBV12-4 and TRBJ1-5; D is uncertain. The CDR3 sequence is 13 residues long. Trimming took off 4 bases at V and 8 bases at J, with 12 bases between the two ends. The CDR3 nucleotides are TGTGCCAGCAGTTCCCCGGGGTTGGAGCCCCAGCATTTT. Protein: CASSSPGLEPQHF.

The chain couples TRBV7-8 to TRBJ1-2; D not certain. Germline V lookup: CDR1 SGHVS, CDR2 FQNEAQ. V was clipped by 0 bases and J by 12 bases, with 17 bases between them. The CDR3 loop spans 14 amino acids. CDR3 amino acids: CASSLARGADENTF. The CDR3 region has the DNA TGTGCCAGCAGCTTAGCCAGAGGAGCAGATGAAAACACCTTC.

The chain carries TRBV7-9 and TRBJ2-4, with D perhaps matching TRBD2 (6 bases). Trimming shortened V by 4 bases and J by 0 bases, and 13 bases separated the two germline ends. From germline, CDR1 is SEHNR and CDR2 FQNEAQ (reference sequence). The CDR3 totals 16 residues. CDR3 sequence reads: CASSSTLAEAKNIQYF. The DNA for the CDR3 is TGTGCCAGCAGCTCCACGTTAGCGGAAGCCAAAAACATTCAGTACTTC.

A note on this clonotype: A clone one base away is much larger, so this may be a read error. The V call is TRBV30, the J call TRBJ1-1, with 10 positions matching TRBD1. The CDR3 loop spans 13 amino acids. CDR1 is GTSNPN, CDR2 SVGIG, per germline (reference sequence). The CDR3: CAWTDRGLTEASF. The DNA of the CDR3 is TGTGCCTGGACAGACAGGGGGCTCACTGAAGCTTCCTTT.

This clonotype was seen at least ten times. The chain combines TRBV28 with TRBJ1-1; the D is unclear. Trimming removed 5 bases at V and 10 bases at J, with 17 bases between. Germline loops: CDR1 MDHEN, CDR2 SYDVKM. CDR3 size: 13 residues. Here the CDR3 reads CASSRAYSAVAFF. In DNA form, the CDR3 reads TGTGCCAGCAGTCGGGCATACAGTGCTGTAGCTTTCTTT.

This clonotype has just a few counts. The chain combines TRBV4-3 with TRBJ2-7; 11 bases fit TRBD2. In germline, CDR1 is LGHNA, CDR2 YSLEER. The CDR3 is 18 amino acids. The trim removed 4 bases at V and 0 bases at J, leaving 11 bases unmatched. CDR3 loop: CASSRLPSGLADSYEQYF. The CDR3 coding sequence is TGCGCCAGCAGCCGCCTACCGTCGGGACTAGCGGACTCCTACGAGCAGTACTTC.

This clonotype was counted ten times or more. This chain uses TRBV30 with TRBJ2-5, with no clear D. The CDR3 sequence is 12 residues long. With 2 bases removed from V and 2 bases from J, the gap between germline ends came to 6 bases. Germline V gene sequence: CDR1 GTSNPN, CDR2 SVGIG (reference sequence). The CDR3 nucleotides read TGTGCCTGGAGTCCTAGTCAAGAGACCCAGTACTTC. Translation: CAWSPSQETQYF. Filled out from reference TRBV30 and TRBJ2-5, the complete variable domain reads SQTIHQWPATLVQPVGSPLSLECTVEGTSNPNLYWYRQAAGRGLQLLFYSVGIGQISSEVPQNLSASRPQDRQFILSSKKLLLSDSGFYLCAWSPSQETQYFGPGTRLLVL.

This clonotype was counted many times. The chain carries TRBV7-2 and TRBJ2-2; 9 nucleotides line up with TRBD2. The germline V gene has CDR1 SGHTA and CDR2 FQGNSA. Trimming cost V 5 bases and J 1 base; bases outside gene matches: 5. The CDR3 contains 16 residues. CDR3 amino acids: CASSQLAGKNTGELFF. CDR3 in DNA: TGTGCCAGCAGCCAGCTAGCGGGGAAGAACACCGGGGAGCTGTTTTTT.

To note about this clonotype: It is unclear where the CDR3 begins or ends on the DNA, so no DNA is shown, and the CDR3 is as TCRdb lists it. The rearrangement joins TRBV20-1 to TRBJ1-2; the DNA was not compared with TRBD1, the D call given in the table. 15 amino acids form the CDR3, both terminal residues included. CDR1 is DFQATT, CDR2 SNEGSKA, per germline (reference sequence). CDR3 in amino acids: CSATSKGAHGYGCTF.

The V gene is TRBV12-3 or TRBV12-4, the J gene TRBJ2-2; D call uncertain. The CDR3 runs to 13 residues. Trimming stripped 4 bases from V and 7 bases from J, with 10 bases between. CDR3: CASSYTNNGELFF. CDR3 nucleotides: TGTGCCAGCAGTTACACGAATAACGGGGAGCTGTTTTTT.

This clonotype was seen more than once but under ten times. V usage is TRBV6-1 and J usage is TRBJ2-1; D is possibly TRBD2 (5 bases). Germline CDR1 reads MNHNS; CDR2 reads SASEGT. CDR3 length: 14 residues. V was cut by 8 bases and J by 2 bases, with 13 bases left in between. CDR3 in amino acids: CASETPSTYNEQFF. CDR3 sequence (DNA): TGTGCCAGCGAAACGCCTAGCACCTACAATGAGCAGTTCTTC.

This clonotype has only one observation. The rearrangement uses TRBV29-1 and TRBJ2-2, with 7 bases fitting TRBD2. V shed 3 bases, J shed 2 bases, and the junction held 3 bases outside the gene matches. The CDR3 length is 14 residues. Per the germline V gene, CDR1 is SQVTM and CDR2 is ANQGSEA. The CDR3 sequence: CSVDSGGNTGELFF. Here the CDR3 DNA reads TGCAGCGTTGACTCGGGGGGAAACACCGGGGAGCTGTTTTTT.

DNA for the CDR3: TGTGCCTGGAGAGGGGTGGACTCGGTAAGGTACAATGAGCAGTTCTTC. Its translation is CAWRGVDSVRYNEQFF. The gene calls are TRBV30 and TRBJ2-1; D assignment may be TRBD1 or TRBD2 (5 bases each). This CDR3 region has 16 residues. Trimming took 3 bases from V and 4 from J, leaving 19 bases between them. The germline V gene has CDR1 GTSNPN and CDR2 SVGIG (reference sequence).

The chain recombines TRBV5-1 with TRBJ2-5, with 13 nucleotides matching TRBD2. CDR1 SGHRS and CDR2 YFSETQ come from the germline V gene. The junction had 14 bases not matched to a gene; V was cut back by 4 bases and J by 2 bases. The length of the CDR3 is 19 residues. The CDR3: CASSLGLAGQLSPQETQYF. The CDR3 nucleotides read TGCGCCAGCAGCCTGGGACTAGCGGGGCAGTTGTCCCCTCAAGAGACCCAGTACTTC.

This clonotype is a singleton in its sample. The chain employs TRBV4-3 and TRBJ1-6, with TRBD1 matching over 7 bases. CDR1 LGHNA and CDR2 YSLEER come from the germline V gene. The CDR3 spans 16 residues. Trimming at V came to 0 bases and at J to 4 bases, leaving 3 bases not matched to a gene. The CDR3 here is CASSQERTGYNSPLHF. DNA for the CDR3: TGCGCCAGCAGCCAAGAACGGACAGGTTATAATTCACCCCTCCACTTT.

In regard to this clonotype: Possible read error: a much larger clone is one base away. Here the CDR3 omits its conserved ending phenylalanine or tryptophan, so a read error is the likely source. Here the CDR3 reads CAGSDPGELFL. The CDR3 nucleotides are TGTGCCGGCAGTGATCCCGGGGAGCTGTTTCTT. V is TRBV2 and J is TRBJ2-2; D is ambiguous. The germline V gene encodes CDR1 SNHLY and CDR2 FYNNEI. This CDR3 has 11 amino acids.

V and J are TRBV10-3 and TRBJ2-7, with 9 nucleotides matching TRBD2. The CDR3 has 14 residues. Germline V CDR1 and CDR2: ENHRY, SYGVKD. Trimming at V came to 7 bases and at J to 3 bases, leaving 7 bases not matched to a gene. DNA for the CDR3: TGTGCCATCAAGGCTAGCGGGAATGTCTACGAGCAGTACTTC. This encodes CAIKASGNVYEQYF.